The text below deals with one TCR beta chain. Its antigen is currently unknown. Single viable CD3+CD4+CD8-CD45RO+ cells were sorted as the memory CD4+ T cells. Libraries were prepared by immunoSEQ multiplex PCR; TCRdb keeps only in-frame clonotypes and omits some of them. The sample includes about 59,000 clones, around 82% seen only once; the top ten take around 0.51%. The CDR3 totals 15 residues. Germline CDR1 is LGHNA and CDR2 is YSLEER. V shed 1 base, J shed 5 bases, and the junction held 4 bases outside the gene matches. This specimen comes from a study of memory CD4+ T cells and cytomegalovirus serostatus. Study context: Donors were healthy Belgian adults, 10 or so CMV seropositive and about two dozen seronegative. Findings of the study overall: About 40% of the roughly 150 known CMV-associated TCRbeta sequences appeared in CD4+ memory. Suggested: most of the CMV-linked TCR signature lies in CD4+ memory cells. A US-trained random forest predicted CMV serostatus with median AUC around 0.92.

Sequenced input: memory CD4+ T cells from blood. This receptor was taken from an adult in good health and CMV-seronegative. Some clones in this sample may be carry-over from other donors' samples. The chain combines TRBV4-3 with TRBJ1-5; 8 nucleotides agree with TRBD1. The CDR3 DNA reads TGCGCCAGCAGCCAAGTTACAGGGGGAGATCAGCCCCAGCATTTT. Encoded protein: CASSQVTGGDQPQHF.